Shown below are 15 T cell receptor beta chains from a single sample sequenced in a study of blood T cells in healthy people across ages. A second PCR of about 7 to 12 cycles used a sample-barcoded 5' primer and a J-beta primer mix. TCRdb ran MiXCR on the 5' RACE reads and lists one entry per CDR3 protein. The repertoire has 650,000 to 1,000,000 distinct CDR3 sequences, 35% to 40% of them found once; the top ten carry 10% to 15%. The sequencing sample was made of blood. These TCRs come from a man between 18 and 35 years old in good health.

This clonotype has more than one count but fewer than ten. The chain joins TRBV5-1 to TRBJ2-5, with 9 bases that match TRBD1. CDR3 length equals 15 residues. V lost 3 bases to trimming and J lost 5 bases; unmatched junction nucleotides: 8. Germline V gene data show CDR1 as SGHRS and CDR2 as YFSETQ. The CDR3 spells CASSSWTGAEETQYF. CDR3 coding DNA: TGCGCCAGCAGCTCATGGACAGGGGCGGAGGAGACCCAGTACTTC.

This chain uses TRBV12-3 or TRBV12-4 with TRBJ2-5; 7 nucleotides align to TRBD1. CDR3 length: 15 residues. V was pared by 2 bases and J by 11 bases, with 14 bases of the junction left unmatched. In DNA, the CDR3 is TGTGCCAGCAGTTTATGGGGACAGCGTTACAATGAGCAGTACTTC. Its protein is CASSLWGQRYNEQYF.

V and J are TRBV20-1 and TRBJ1-2; 7 nucleotides align to TRBD1. V was pared by 7 bases and J by 6 bases, with 8 bases of the junction left unmatched. The CDR3 has 12 amino acids. From germline, CDR1 is DFQATT and CDR2 SNEGSKA (reference sequence). The CDR3 region has the DNA TGCAGTGTCCCGACAGGGAGGGATGGCTACACCTTC. Translating it yields CSVPTGRDGYTF.

The chain joins TRBV4-1 to TRBJ1-4; D is perhaps TRBD1 (6 bases). The CDR3 contains 15 residues. Between the trimmed V and J ends, which lost 4 bases and 5 bases, there was a span of 14 bases. Looked up from germline, CDR1 is MGHRA and CDR2 is YSYEKL. This CDR3 reads CASSLLGQINEKLFF. CDR3 sequence (DNA): TGCGCCAGCAGCCTACTAGGACAGATAAATGAAAAACTGTTTTTT.

This clonotype was seen a single time. This chain links TRBV7-2 with TRBJ2-1; D unclear. Germline-derived CDR1 and CDR2 are SGHTA and FQGNSA. The CDR3 has 14 residues. V was shortened by 5 bases and J by 3 bases, with 11 bases between the two germline ends. CDR3: CASSPPPGYNEQFF. CDR3 DNA sequence: TGTGCCAGCAGCCCCCCTCCAGGCTACAATGAGCAGTTCTTC.

This clonotype has at least ten counts. The CDR3 DNA reads TGTGCCAGCAGTTTAGCGGGGGGGCGCCACGAGCAGTACTTC. The encoded protein is CASSLAGGRHEQYF. V is TRBV12-3 or TRBV12-4 and J is TRBJ2-7; D is possibly TRBD2 (7 bases). Trimming removed 0 bases from V and 5 bases from J, with 11 bases in between. CDR3 size: 14 residues.

The V and J genes are TRBV6-6 and TRBJ1-2, with D unclear. The CDR3 is made up of 17 amino acids. The germline V gene encodes CDR1 MNHNY and CDR2 SVGAGI (reference sequence). The ends were cut back, 11 bases at V and 0 bases at J, with 25 bases in the middle. DNA of the CDR3: TGTGCCCCCCACCCGGGATTAGGACGGGGAGCTAACTATGGCTACACCTTC. It encodes CAPHPGLGRGANYGYTF.

This clonotype has at least ten counts. J is TRBJ1-5 and V is TRBV20-1; the D gene is possibly TRBD1 (5 bases). Germline V lookup: CDR1 DFQATT, CDR2 SNEGSKA (reference sequence). This CDR3 comprises 16 residues. Trimming cost V 0 bases and J 2 bases, with 14 bases left between them. The CDR3 reads CSARDRRGDRNQPQHF. CDR3 nucleotides: TGCAGTGCTAGAGATCGGCGGGGGGATCGCAATCAGCCCCAGCATTTT.

A single count supports this clonotype. V usage is TRBV27 and J usage is TRBJ2-2, with D possibly TRBD1 on 5 matching bases. The germline V gene has CDR1 MNHEY and CDR2 SMNVEV (reference sequence). V gave up 6 bases and J gave up 0 bases, with 8 bases separating them. There are 14 residues in the CDR3. CDR3 protein: CASRQETNTGELFF. The CDR3 region has the DNA TGTGCCAGCAGACAGGAGACGAACACCGGGGAGCTGTTTTTT.

This clonotype was picked up many times. The chain employs TRBV11-2 and TRBJ2-2; 7 bases align to TRBD1. After removal of 5 bases from V and 1 base from J, the junction contained 4 bases not matched to a gene. The CDR3 length is 15 residues. Germline V gene lookup returns CDR1 SGHAT and CDR2 FQNNGV. CDR3: CASSPGTENTGELFF. Written as DNA, the CDR3 is TGTGCCAGCAGCCCCGGGACAGAGAACACCGGGGAGCTGTTTTTT.

In DNA, the CDR3 is TGTGCCAGCAGCCAACCCCCCCCCGGCCGGACTAGAGTGGGAGAGCAGTACTTC. It yields the protein CASSQPPPGRTRVGEQYF. The V gene is TRBV4-2, the J gene TRBJ2-7; 7 nucleotides agree with TRBD2. CDR1 LGHNA and CDR2 YNFKEQ come from the germline V gene. The CDR3 spans 18 residues. V dropped 2 bases and J dropped 7; count of bases not matched to a gene: 20.

This clonotype was detected only a few times. The V gene is TRBV7-2, the J gene TRBJ2-5, with D unclear. Germline V gene lookup returns CDR1 SGHTA and CDR2 FQGNSA. V shed 5 bases and J shed 5 bases, with 18 bases lying between them. The CDR3 totals 15 residues. The CDR3, as DNA: TGTGCCAGCAGCAGACACACGGACCTGGGGGAGACCCAGTACTTC. Translation: CASSRHTDLGETQYF.

In this sample, this clonotype turned up a few times. The chain is built from TRBV4-1 and TRBJ1-5; D not certain. Trimming left V 0 bases short and J 0 bases short, with 9 bases between. CDR3 length: 16 residues. Germline CDR1 MGHRA, CDR2 YSYEKL. The DNA of the CDR3 is TGCGCCAGCAGCCAAGAAGGATACAGTAGCAATCAGCCCCAGCATTTT. Protein product: CASSQEGYSSNQPQHF.

The chain links TRBV20-1 to TRBJ1-5; TRBD1 is a possible D gene (6 bases). V was pared by 3 bases and J by 11 bases, with 20 bases between. The CDR3 runs to 14 residues. Germline-derived CDR1 and CDR2 are DFQATT and SNEGSKA (reference sequence). This chain's CDR3 is CSASWTAESATQHF. CDR3 nucleotide sequence: TGCAGTGCTAGCTGGACAGCGGAATCCGCGACCCAGCATTTT.

The table lists this clonotype with many counts. The chain combines TRBV7-9 with TRBJ1-2; D is ambiguous. V lost 5 bases to trimming and J lost 2 bases, with 15 bases between them. Germline CDR1 and CDR2: SEHNR and FQNEAQ (reference sequence). This CDR3 comprises 15 residues. CDR3 in amino acids: CASSPDATPNYGYTF. CDR3 DNA: TGTGCCAGCAGCCCAGACGCGACACCCAACTATGGCTACACCTTC.